Following are 13 T cell receptor beta chains from one sample sequenced in a study of OX40 agonist ivuxolimab in advanced cancers. Sequencing used immunoSEQ multiplex PCR; TCRdb keeps in-frame clones, though not all of them. The profile covers approximately 27,000 clones, with more than 85% appearing a single time and approximately 16% taken by the ten largest. Source: CD4+ or CD8+ T cells sorted from blood, taken in a trial of the OX40 agonist ivuxolimab. These receptors all come from an adult with an advanced solid tumor such as melanoma, head and neck, liver or kidney cancer.

The gene calls are TRBV27 and TRBJ2-1; D is perhaps TRBD2 (5 bases). Germline V CDR1 and CDR2: MNHEY, SMNVEV (reference sequence). This CDR3 is 14 amino acids long. V lost 2 bases to trimming and J lost 2 bases, with 7 bases between them. The chain's CDR3 is CASSLKLAYNEQFF. The CDR3, as DNA: TGTGCCAGCAGTTTAAAACTAGCCTACAATGAGCAGTTCTTC.

J is TRBJ2-5 and V is TRBV4-1; no clear D gene. Germline V gene sequence: CDR1 MGHRA, CDR2 YSYEKL. V lost 3 bases to trimming and J lost 5 bases, with 10 bases between them. This CDR3 spans 13 amino acids. The CDR3 DNA sequence: TGCGCCAGCAGCCAGTGGCGGCTCGAGACCCAGTACTTC. Translation gives CASSQWRLETQYF.

The rearrangement uses TRBV14 and TRBJ2-5; D possibly uses TRBD1 or TRBD2 (5 bases each). Germline V gives CDR1 SGHDN, CDR2 FVKESK. V was trimmed by 3 bases and J by 1 base, leaving 12 bases between them. The CDR3 extends over 15 amino acids. The CDR3 DNA is TGTGCCAGCAGCCACCTCGGGGCGATCCAAGAGACCCAGTACTTC. Translated: CASSHLGAIQETQYF.

This chain uses TRBV5-4 with TRBJ2-5, with a possible D match to TRBD1 (6 bases). Per germline, CDR1 SGHNT and CDR2 YYREEE (reference sequence). This CDR3 has 15 amino acids. The V gene lost 2 bases and the J gene lost 5 bases, with 16 bases spanning the gap. The CDR3 protein is CASSFFKQGTETQYF. In DNA, the CDR3 is TGTGCCAGCAGCTTCTTTAAGCAGGGGACCGAGACCCAGTACTTC.

The DNA of the CDR3 is TGTGCCAGCAGTCGGCGGACTAGCGGCACAGATACGCAGTATTTT. Protein sequence: CASSRRTSGTDTQYF. The chain joins TRBV5-4 to TRBJ2-3, with 9 bases lining up with TRBD2. From germline, CDR1 is SGHNT and CDR2 YYREEE (reference sequence). The V and J ends lost 5 bases and 1 base, in that order; junction bases with no gene match: 5. This CDR3 contains 15 residues.

V and J are TRBV9 and TRBJ2-3; 11 bases map to TRBD2. With V trimmed by 0 bases and J by 2 bases, 5 bases remained unmatched. The CDR3 has 17 amino acids. The germline V gene encodes CDR1 SGDLS and CDR2 YYNGEE. The CDR3 reads CASSVEASGGSTDTQYF. CDR3 DNA: TGTGCCAGCAGCGTAGAAGCTAGCGGGGGGTCCACAGATACGCAGTATTTT.

V gene TRBV4-3 combines with J gene TRBJ2-1; D ambiguous. Per germline, CDR1 LGHNA and CDR2 YSLEER. This CDR3 is 16 amino acids long. The V end lost 0 bases, the J end lost 3 bases, and 12 bases lay between the germline ends. The CDR3 here is CASSQDHQSVYNEQFF. CDR3 DNA: TGCGCCAGCAGCCAAGATCATCAGTCAGTCTACAATGAGCAGTTCTTC.

The chain carries TRBV7-2 and TRBJ2-7, with D perhaps matching TRBD2 (6 bases). This CDR3 contains 14 residues. V was shortened by 2 bases and J by 3 bases, with 11 bases between the two germline ends. Germline assignment: CDR1 SGHTA and CDR2 FQGNSA. The CDR3 DNA reads TGTGCCAGCAGCTTATTGCTAGCGAGCTACGAGCAGTACTTC. This codes for CASSLLLASYEQYF.

This chain joins TRBV7-9 and TRBJ2-7; D unclear. Trimming pared 5 bases from V and 1 base from J, leaving 9 bases between. The germline V gene has CDR1 SEHNR and CDR2 FQNEAQ (reference sequence). CDR3 length: 13 residues. The CDR3 spells CASSPTASYEQYF. In DNA form, the CDR3 reads TGTGCCAGCAGCCCGACGGCTTCCTACGAGCAGTACTTC.

In its sample, this clone was seen a few times. The chain's CDR3 is CASSQEATSRAYGYTF. As DNA, the CDR3 is TGCGCCAGCAGCCAAGAGGCGACCTCACGAGCTTATGGCTACACCTTC. The chain links TRBV4-3 to TRBJ1-2, with unresolved D. V was clipped by 0 bases and J by 5 bases, with 16 bases between them. CDR3 size: 16 residues. CDR1 LGHNA and CDR2 YSLEER come from the germline V gene.

J is TRBJ2-1 and V is TRBV4-2; 12 nucleotides align to TRBD2. The J segment lost 6 bases and the V segment lost 4 bases, leaving 10 bases of the junction unmatched. The V gene's germline CDR1 is LGHNA and CDR2 YNFKEQ. The CDR3 extends over 17 amino acids. The CDR3 DNA reads TGTGCCAGCAGCCCACGGGGACTAGCGGGCCCCCTCAATGAGCAGTTCTTC. This translates into CASSPRGLAGPLNEQFF.

This CDR3 is CASSLPAGTSGIYEQYF. The CDR3 DNA sequence: TGTGCCAGCAGCTTACCAGCCGGGACTAGCGGAATCTACGAGCAGTACTTC. The genes are TRBV7-8 and TRBJ2-7; 11 bases align to TRBD2. The ends lost 2 bases at V and 3 bases at J; junction bases unmatched: 9. The germline V gene has CDR1 SGHVS and CDR2 FQNEAQ. This CDR3 is built from 17 residues.

The chain is built from TRBV4-3 and TRBJ2-7; 10 positions agree with TRBD1. This CDR3 contains 14 residues. Germline V gene data show CDR1 as LGHNA and CDR2 as YSLEER. V lost 4 bases to trimming and J lost 3 bases; unmatched junction nucleotides: 3. Written as DNA, the CDR3 is TGCGCCAGCAGCCCTGGGGACAGGGGCTACGAGCAGTACTTC. Translated: CASSPGDRGYEQYF.